The next 4 T cell receptor beta chains were all read from a single sample in a study of OX40 agonist ivuxolimab in advanced cancers. Library generation was performed with the immunoSEQ multiplex PCR assay. What TCRdb holds here is the immuneACCESS table cut down to in-frame rearrangements. Part of the clones is not present; checked against another copy, under half of the missing clones reflect an unresolved V gene, and the others are unexplained. This sample has 100,000 or so clones in its table, and around 89% of those were observed once. The biggest ten clones account for about 0.15% of the sample. Here the sequenced sample was CD4+ or CD8+ T cells sorted from blood, taken in a trial of the OX40 agonist ivuxolimab. The source is an adult with an advanced solid tumor such as melanoma, head and neck, liver or kidney cancer.

The gene calls are TRBV6-5 and TRBJ1-2; no definite D call. This CDR3 comprises 14 residues. Looked up from germline, CDR1 is MNHEY and CDR2 is SVGAGI. V lost 6 bases and J 1 base, leaving 12 bases between the germline ends. The CDR3 loop reads CASRFRGSNYGYTF. CDR3 DNA: TGTGCCAGCAGATTCCGCGGGAGTAACTATGGCTACACCTTC.

The J gene is TRBJ2-5, the V gene TRBV5-5; D is ambiguous. V lost 4 bases, J lost 2 bases, and 12 bases lay in between. This CDR3 comprises 14 residues. Germline CDR1 and CDR2: SGHKS and YYEKEE (reference sequence). The CDR3: CASSPRVGQETQYF. For the CDR3, the DNA is TGTGCCAGCAGCCCCCGCGTAGGGCAAGAGACCCAGTACTTC. The full variable domain, in which reference TRBV5-5 and TRBJ2-5 provide the parts outside the CDR3, is DAGVTQSPTHLIKTRGQQVTLRCSPISGHKSVSWYQQVLGQGPQFIFQYYEKEERGRGNFPDRFSARQFPNYSSELNVNALLLGDSALYLCASSPRVGQETQYFGPGTRLLVL.

This chain connects TRBV9 to TRBJ2-7; D possibly corresponds to TRBD1 (5 bases). Germline lookup yields CDR1 SGDLS and CDR2 YYNGEE. Trimming took off 4 bases at V and 4 bases at J, with 12 bases between the two ends. This CDR3 is built from 13 residues. For the CDR3, the DNA is TGTGCCAGCAGCCAGGGTACCCTTTACGAGCAGTACTTC. Its protein product is CASSQGTLYEQYF.

This clone has a single count. The same CDR3 can be traced to other DNA sequences in this sample. The rearrangement links TRBV5-4 to TRBJ2-7; 8 bases align to TRBD1. There are 14 residues in the CDR3. Germline V gene data show CDR1 as SGHNT and CDR2 as YYREEE (reference sequence). J was trimmed by 4 bases and V by 4 bases; bases with no gene match: 7. CDR3 DNA: TGTGCCAGCAGCCCCGGACAGGGAAGGTACGAGCAGTACTTC. As protein: CASSPGQGRYEQYF.